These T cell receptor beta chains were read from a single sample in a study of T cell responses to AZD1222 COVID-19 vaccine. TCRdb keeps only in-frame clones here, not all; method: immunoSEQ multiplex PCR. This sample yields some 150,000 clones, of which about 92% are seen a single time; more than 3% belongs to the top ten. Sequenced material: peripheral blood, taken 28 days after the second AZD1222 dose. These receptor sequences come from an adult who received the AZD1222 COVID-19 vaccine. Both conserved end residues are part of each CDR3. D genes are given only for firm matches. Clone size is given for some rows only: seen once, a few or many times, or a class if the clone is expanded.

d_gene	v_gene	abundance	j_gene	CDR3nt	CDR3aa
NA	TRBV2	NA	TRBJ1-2	TGTGCCAGCAGTGAAGCCCTTGCAGGGGCTCGGGGCTACACCTTC	CASSEALAGARGYTF
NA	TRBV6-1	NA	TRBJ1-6	TGTGCCAGCAGTGAACGGGGGGCGAATTCACCCCTCCACTTT	CASSERGANSPLHF
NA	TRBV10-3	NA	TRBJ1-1	TGTGCCATCAGTGAGAACAAGGACACTGAAGCTTTCTTT	CAISENKDTEAFF
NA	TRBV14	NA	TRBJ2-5	TGTGCCAGCAGCCCCCAAGGGGTCCCGTACCAAGAGACCCAGTACTTC	CASSPQGVPYQETQYF
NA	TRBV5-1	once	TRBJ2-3	TGCGCCAGCAGCTTGGGGGGGTTTTCGGATACGCAGTATTTT	CASSLGGFSDTQYF
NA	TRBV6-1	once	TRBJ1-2	TGTGCCAGCAGTGAAGCCACTCGGGGTCGGCGCTATGGCTACACCTTC	CASSEATRGRRYGYTF
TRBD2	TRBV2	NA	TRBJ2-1	TGTGCCAGCAGGGGAGTGGTGGGACTAGCACAGTTCTTC	CASRGVVGLAQFF
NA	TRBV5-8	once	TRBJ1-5	TGTGCCAGCAGCTTGGGCAGGGGAGGCCTCAATCAGCCCCAGCATTTT	CASSLGRGGLNQPQHF
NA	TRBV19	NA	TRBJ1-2	TGTGCCAGTAGTATAGGGGCAGGTCGAACCAACTATGGCTACACCTTC	CASSIGAGRTNYGYTF
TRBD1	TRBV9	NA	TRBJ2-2	TGTGCCAGCAGCGCGACAGGGACCGGGGAGCTGTTTTTT	CASSATGTGELFF
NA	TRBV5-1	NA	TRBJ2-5	TGCGCCAGCAGCTTGGGGCAGGGGGGAGAGACCCAGTACTTC	CASSLGQGGETQYF
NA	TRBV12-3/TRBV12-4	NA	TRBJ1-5	TGTGCCAGCAGACTAGGGAGCAATCAGCCCCAGCATTTT	CASRLGSNQPQHF
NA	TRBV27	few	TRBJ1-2	TGTGCCAGCAGTTTATCGCGAGGGACGGAAGGCTACACCTTC	CASSLSRGTEGYTF
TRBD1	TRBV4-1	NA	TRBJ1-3	TGCGCCAGCAGCCAAGGACAGGGGGCTGGAAACACCATATATTTT	CASSQGQGAGNTIYF
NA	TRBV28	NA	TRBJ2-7	TGTGCCAGCAGTTTCTACATCTCCTACGAGCAGTACTTC	CASSFYISYEQYF
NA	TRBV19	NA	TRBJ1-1	TGTGCCAGTAGTGTGTCGCAGGGCGTTCTGAACACTGAAGCTTTCTTT	CASSVSQGVLNTEAFF
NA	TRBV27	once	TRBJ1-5	TGTGCCAGCAGTCCGACAGGAGGATATCAGCCCCAGCATTTT	CASSPTGGYQPQHF
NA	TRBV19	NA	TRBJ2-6	TGTGCCAGTAGTACTTCCCGAGGGGCCAACGTCCTGACTTTC	CASSTSRGANVLTF
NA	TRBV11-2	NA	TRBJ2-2	TGTGCCAGCAGCTCAATCTACCGGGAGCTGTTTTTT	CASSSIYRELFF
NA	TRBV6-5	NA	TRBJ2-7	TGTGCCAGCAGTTACTCGGGCGGGACCTACGAGCAGTACTTC	CASSYSGGTYEQYF
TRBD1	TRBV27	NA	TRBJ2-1	TGTGCCAGCAGTTTCGGGACAGCCGGCAATGAGCAGTTCTTC	CASSFGTAGNEQFF
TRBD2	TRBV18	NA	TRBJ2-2	TGTGCCAGCTCGCTTACTAGCGGAAAAACGAACACCGGGGAGCTGTTTTTT	CASSLTSGKTNTGELFF
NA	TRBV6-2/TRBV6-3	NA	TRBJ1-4	TGTGCCAGCAGCCTGGGAGGAGAAAAACTGTTTTTT	CASSLGGEKLFF
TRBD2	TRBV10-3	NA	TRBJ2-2	TGTGCCATCAGTGAGTCGTGGACTAGCGGTGCCGGGGAGCTGTTTTTT	CAISESWTSGAGELFF
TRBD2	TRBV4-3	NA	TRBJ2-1	TGCGCCAGCAGCCTAGAAGCGGGAGCGCGTTACAATGAGCAGTTCTTC	CASSLEAGARYNEQFF
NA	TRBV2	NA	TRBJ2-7	TGTGCCCTTTCCTCCGAGCAGTACTTC	CALSSEQYF
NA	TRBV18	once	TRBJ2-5	TGTGCCAGCTCACCACCGTACTCGATAGGGCAAGAGACCCAGTACTTC	CASSPPYSIGQETQYF
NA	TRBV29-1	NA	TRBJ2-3	TGCAGCGTTCAGGAAACAGATACGCAGTATTTT	CSVQETDTQYF
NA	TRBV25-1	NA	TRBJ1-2	TGTGCCAGCAGTGGGGAAGGGAGGGTAGGCTACACCTTC	CASSGEGRVGYTF
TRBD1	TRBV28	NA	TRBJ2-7	TGTGCCAGCAGGGTGGGGGACAGGGCCTCCGAGCAGTACTTC	CASRVGDRASEQYF
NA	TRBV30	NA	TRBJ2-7	TGTGCCTGGAGCCTCGCCTACGAGCAGTACTTC	CAWSLAYEQYF
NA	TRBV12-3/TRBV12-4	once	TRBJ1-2	TGTGCCAGCAGTCAGGCAGGGAACTATGGCTACACCTTC	CASSQAGNYGYTF
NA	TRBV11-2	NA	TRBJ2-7	TGTGCCAGCAGCATACAGATGGTAGGGGGCTACGAGCAGTACTTC	CASSIQMVGGYEQYF
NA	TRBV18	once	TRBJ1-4	TGTGCCAGCTCCCAGCGGGACGGTAATGAAAAACTGTTTTTT	CASSQRDGNEKLFF
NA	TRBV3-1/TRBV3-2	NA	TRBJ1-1	TGTGCCAGCAGCCCTAGGAACACTGAAGCTTTCTTT	CASSPRNTEAFF
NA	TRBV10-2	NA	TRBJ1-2	TGCGCCAGCAGTGAGCCCCCTTCACACACCTTC	CASSEPPSHTF
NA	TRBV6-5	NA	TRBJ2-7	TGTGCCAGCAGTTACCGGGACTCCTACGAGCAGTACTTC	CASSYRDSYEQYF
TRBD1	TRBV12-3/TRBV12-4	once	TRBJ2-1	TGTGCCAGCAGTTTGGGACAGGACAATGAGCAGTTCTTC	CASSLGQDNEQFF
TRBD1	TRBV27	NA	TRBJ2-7	TGTGCCAGCAGTTTCCGGACAGGGGGGTATGAGCAGTACTTC	CASSFRTGGYEQYF
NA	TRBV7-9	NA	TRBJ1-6	TGTGCCAGCAGCTTATCCCGGTATAATTCACCCCTCCACTTT	CASSLSRYNSPLHF
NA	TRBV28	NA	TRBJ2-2	TGTGCCAGCAGCGGACAGCAGAACACCGGGGAGCTGTTTTTT	CASSGQQNTGELFF
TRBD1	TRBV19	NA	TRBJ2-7	TGTGCCAGTCGGGATCCGGGACAGGGGTACCACGAGCAGTACTTC	CASRDPGQGYHEQYF
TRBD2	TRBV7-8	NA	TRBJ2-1	TGTGCCAGCAGCTATTGGACTAGCGGGAGGGCCATGGCAGCCTACAATGAGCAGTTCTTC	CASSYWTSGRAMAAYNEQFF
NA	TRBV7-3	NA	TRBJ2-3	TGTGCCAGCAGCTCAACGAGCGGCGGGGTAGGAGGTGATACGCAGTATTTT	CASSSTSGGVGGDTQYF
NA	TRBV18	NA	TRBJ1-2	TGTGCCAGCTCACCTCCTTCGGGAGGCTACACCTTC	CASSPPSGGYTF
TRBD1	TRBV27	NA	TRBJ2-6	TGTGCCAGCAGTCAAGGGCCCGGGACAGGGCTCTCTGGGGCCAACGTCCTGACTTTC	CASSQGPGTGLSGANVLTF
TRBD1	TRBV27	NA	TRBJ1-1	TGTGCCAGCAGTTTAGTTGGGGACAGGGAAGCTTTCTTT	CASSLVGDREAFF
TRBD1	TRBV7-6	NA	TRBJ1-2	TGTGCCAGCAGCTTTGGGGGGGACAGGGAGAACGGCTACACCTTC	CASSFGGDRENGYTF
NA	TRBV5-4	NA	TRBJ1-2	TGTGCCAGCAGCTTGTTTCAGGGCGGCTATGGCTACACCTTC	CASSLFQGGYGYTF
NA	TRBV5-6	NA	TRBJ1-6	TGTGCCAGCAGCTTTCTAACAGCCGGCAATTCACCCCTCCACTTT	CASSFLTAGNSPLHF
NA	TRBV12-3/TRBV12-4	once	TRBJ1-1	TGTGCCAGCAAATTTGAGGGAACTGAAGCTTTCTTT	CASKFEGTEAFF
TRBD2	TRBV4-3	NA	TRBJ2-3	TGCGCCAGCAGCCTAGCGGGAGGTAGCACAGATACGCAGTATTTT	CASSLAGGSTDTQYF
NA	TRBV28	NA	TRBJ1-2	TGTGCCAGCAGTTTACCAGGGGCCTACTATGGCTACACCTTC	CASSLPGAYYGYTF
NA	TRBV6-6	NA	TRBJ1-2	TGTGCCAGCAGTATAACCAGGGCCCGGAATGGCTACACCTTC	CASSITRARNGYTF
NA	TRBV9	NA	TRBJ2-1	TGTGCCAGCACCAAGGACTTATCCGATTACAATGAGCAGTTCTTC	CASTKDLSDYNEQFF
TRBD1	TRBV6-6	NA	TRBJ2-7	TGTGCCAGCAGGGAACAGGGGTCGGACGAGCAGTACTTC	CASREQGSDEQYF
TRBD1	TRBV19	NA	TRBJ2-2	TGTGCCAGTACCGGGACAGGGAGTACAACTGGGGAGCTGTTTTTT	CASTGTGSTTGELFF
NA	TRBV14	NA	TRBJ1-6	TGTGCCAGCAGCCGTCGGGACTCTTATAATTCACCCCTCCACTTT	CASSRRDSYNSPLHF